The rows below give T cell receptor beta chains drawn from one sample of a study of vaccination and CD4 T cells after COVID-19. Their cognate antigens are unknown. Each CDR3 protein gets one entry after TCRdb re-called the PCR reads with MiXCR. The sample yields approximately 21,000 distinct CDR3 sequences, around two fifths seen once. The specimen was CD4+ T cells from blood, cultured in vitro, collected about 7 months after SARS-CoV-2 vaccination. Source of these receptors: a human donor who had recovered from COVID-19. Each CDR3 is given with its conserved first and last residue. Each record gives: D gene, clone size, V gene, J gene, CDR3 protein, CDR3 DNA. A D gene is named only where the DNA matches it firmly. The listing skips clone size in some rows; elsewhere it reads once, few, many or a size class.

>-|-|TRBV4-2|TRBJ2-3
CASSLQPGISGTDTQYF
TGTGCCAGCAGCCTCCAGCCCGGTATTTCGGGCACAGATACGCAGTATTTT
>-|-|TRBV7-3|TRBJ1-5
CASSLTPDQPQHF
TGTGCCAGCAGCTTAACACCTGATCAGCCCCAGCATTTT
>TRBD1|-|TRBV2|TRBJ1-5
CASVGTGVRPQHF
TGTGCCAGCGTTGGGACAGGGGTACGGCCCCAGCATTTT
>-|-|TRBV6-1|TRBJ2-4
CASRVSGTRNIQYF
TGTGCCAGCAGGGTTTCTGGGACAAGGAACATTCAGTACTTC
>TRBD1|-|TRBV29-1|TRBJ2-4
CSVGDSSRDIQYF
TGCAGCGTCGGGGACAGTTCTCGGGACATTCAGTACTTC
>TRBD2|few|TRBV27|TRBJ2-3
CASSLLRTRRTDTQYF
TGTGCCAGCAGTTTACTCCGGACTAGGCGCACAGATACGCAGTATTTT
>TRBD2|few|TRBV29-1|TRBJ2-5
CSVRLAGQETQYF
TGCAGCGTAAGACTAGCGGGACAAGAGACCCAGTACTTC
>-|-|TRBV20-1|TRBJ2-5
CSAREERRRTQYF
TGCAGTGCTAGAGAAGAACGGAGGCGAACCCAGTACTTC
>-|-|TRBV11-3|TRBJ1-1
CASSLEQGYTEAFF
TGTGCCAGCAGCTTAGAGCAGGGGTACACTGAAGCTTTCTTT
>-|-|TRBV20-1|TRBJ1-1
CSAATWDGGTEAFF
TGCAGTGCTGCTACCTGGGACGGCGGGACTGAAGCTTTCTTT
>TRBD1|-|TRBV6-2/TRBV6-3|TRBJ1-5
CASSYPGQAVGQPQHF
TGTGCCAGCAGTTATCCCGGACAGGCCGTAGGCCAGCCCCAGCATTTT
>-|-|TRBV4-1|TRBJ2-2
CASSQGFQARTGELFF
TGCGCCAGCAGCCAAGGATTCCAGGCTAGGACCGGGGAGCTGTTTTTT
>TRBD1|few|TRBV6-1|TRBJ1-2
CASSKTGTGGGYTF
TGTGCCAGCAGCAAAACCGGGACAGGGGGAGGCTACACCTTC
>-|-|TRBV20-1|TRBJ2-2
CSAFQSSRELFF
TGCAGTGCCTTTCAGAGTAGCAGGGAGCTGTTTTTT
>TRBD1|-|TRBV7-2|TRBJ2-4
CASSLAGTGLWNIQYF
TGTGCCAGCAGCTTGGCGGGGACAGGGCTCTGGAACATTCAGTACTTC
>-|few|TRBV6-1|TRBJ1-1
CASIGRRYTEAFF
TGTGCCAGCATTGGCAGGAGGTACACTGAAGCTTTCTTT
>-|-|TRBV6-2/TRBV6-3|TRBJ2-2
CASSQLVDSNTGELFF
TGTGCCAGCAGCCAACTAGTAGACTCGAACACCGGGGAGCTGTTTTTT
>TRBD1|few|TRBV6-5|TRBJ2-7
CASSYGPGTGLHEQYF
TGTGCCAGCAGTTACGGCCCCGGGACAGGGCTCCACGAGCAGTACTTC
>-|-|TRBV5-1|TRBJ2-7
CASSLATGLTYEQYF
TGCGCCAGCAGCTTGGCGACGGGCCTCACCTACGAGCAGTACTTC
>-|-|TRBV7-8|TRBJ1-3
CASSFSRDPGGNTIYF
TGTGCCAGCAGCTTCAGTAGGGATCCTGGGGGAAACACCATATATTTT
>-|few|TRBV6-5|TRBJ2-3
CASSYSLTALWLF
TGTGCCAGCAGTTACTCGTTGACAGCCCTTTGGCTATTT
>-|-|TRBV6-5|TRBJ2-5
CASSYSRGEETQYF
TGTGCCAGCAGTTACTCTAGAGGGGAGGAGACCCAGTACTTC